This T cell receptor (beta chain) was obtained from a study of blood T cell repertoires in COVID-19. In the study overall: The samples span acute and convalescent COVID-19 from the United States, Italy and Spain. Nucleic acid was either cDNA or gDNA, and it came from T cells, B-cell-depleted T cells, or PBMCs.

TCRdb keeps only in-frame clones here, not all; method: immunoSEQ multiplex PCR. Among roughly 130,000 clones listed, roughly 84% were seen once. Germline loops: CDR1 SQVTM, CDR2 ANQGSEA. The ends lost 0 bases at V and 2 bases at J; junction bases unmatched: 5. This CDR3 region has 15 residues. The chain uses TRBV29-1 and TRBJ2-3, with 7 nucleotides matching TRBD2. The sequencing sample was made of peripheral blood. This clonotype was obtained from a woman aged 30 to 39 who had recovered from COVID-19. CDR3 sequence: CSVEEASGNTDTQYF. CDR3 in DNA: TGCAGCGTTGAAGAGGCTAGCGGCAACACAGATACGCAGTATTTT.